This T cell receptor (beta chain) was sequenced during a study of cytomegalovirus exposure and HLA in healthy donors (dated by TCRdb to 2016 to 2017). In terms of the full investigation: An earlier analysis of several hundred of the donors reported 276 Gb of sequence data and 95 million to 120 million unique TCR beta sequences obtained from approximately 180 million T cells. An early release that covered about 640 HLA-typed donors contained approximately 300 gigabases of sequencing data and around 85 million unique TCR sequences. The genetic ancestry cluster associated with self-reported Caucasian donors included about four fifths of the 398 genotyped donors. The study aimed to test whether cataloging public T cell receptors could reveal signatures of past pathogen exposure. The T cell repertoires of 666 subjects were profiled by immunosequencing and related to cytomegalovirus serostatus. Along with the approximately 620-subject first cohort, a separate validation cohort of over a hundred different subjects was used. The study combined high-throughput TCR immunosequencing, statistical association of individual TCRs with disease status, and machine learning to predict cytomegalovirus infection status. A later analysis re-analyzed previously published TCR beta repertoires from 666 donors and added high-resolution HLA genotyping to study TCR occurrence patterns. In the later analysis, no new phenotypic data were used to find candidate immune exposures; instead, reliance was placed on TCR beta sequences and their occurrence across donors. An earlier analysis of approximately 630 of the donors applied high-throughput TCR beta sequencing to assess whether each TCR beta V gene segment acted as functional or pseudogenic. Donor age, sex, ethnicity and CMV serostatus were compiled alongside the repertoire data. A later genetic analysis used genome-wide SNP genotypes for about 65% of the 666 donors, treating that subset as a discovery cohort. All discovery cohort repertoires had been generated on a single sequencing platform. HLA typing included class I and class II loci at four-digit resolution. Typing coverage differed by locus: A, B, C, DRB1 and DQB1 were typed in roughly 620-630 donors, DQA1 in roughly 500, DPA1 in 600 to 610, and DPB1 in 472. Because of strong linkage in the cohort, five DR-DQ haplotypes were treated as single units for association and clustering. Among roughly 370 genotyped donors of the cohort, an average of 235,054 unique TCR beta nucleotide sequences were sequenced per donor, around a sixth of them non-productive.

General conclusions and limits of the study: Several of the top co-occurrence clusters appeared to be linked to parvovirus B19, influenza, CMV and Epstein-Barr virus, according to a later analysis. Assigning TCR associations to individual alleles was difficult when HLA alleles, especially DR and DQ, strongly co-occurred. An earlier analysis of several hundred of the donors showed that most TCR beta V segments appeared in productive rearrangements either about 90% or about 30% of the time, which broadly matched IMGT annotations. A later analysis found that TCR association rates varied across HLA loci, with DRB1 alleles showing the most associated TCRs and HLA-C alleles the fewest. A later analysis associated around 16,000 TCR beta sequences with specific HLA alleles at a false discovery rate of 0.05. Three of the identified cytomegalovirus-associated TCR beta chains were confirmed in vitro to be specific for cytomegalovirus antigens. Compared with equally common non-associated chains, HLA-associated TCR beta chains in a later analysis were more clonally expanded and had lower generation probabilities. In a later analysis, most CMV-associated TCR beta chains were found to appear HLA-restricted, with HLA associations seemingly driven largely by CMV exposure. The study listed approximately 150 TCR beta chains as associated with cytomegalovirus. The sequencing pipeline was judged likely to have produced a cluster of highly shared sequence variants as a technical artifact. The presence/absence analyses assumed that sequencing depth was roughly uniform across donors, and that assumption may not be true. A further reported finding was that TCR beta sequences accurately predicted the HLA-A and HLA-B alleles for most subjects in the first cohort. According to the authors, the approach could potentially be generalized to other disease states and immunological phenotypes. Because counts were too low, about 18 rarely observed V segments, including chromosome 9 orphons, were excluded from the earlier analysis of roughly 580 of the donors. Most TCR sequences were seen in very few donors, while some public TCRs were found in many individuals. Linkage disequilibrium might explain the correlated functional status among segregating V segments, but an unknown experimental factor could not be excluded. V-gene and J-gene trimming of TCR beta chains was associated with a missense DCLRE1C variant in a later genetic analysis, and the association was replicated in an independent cohort. Cytomegalovirus status was reported to be diagnosed by the classifier with high specificity and sensitivity in both the original and validation cohorts. For the cohort, immune exposure information was limited to CMV serostatus. Compared with the approximately 710-donor mean, donors in an Asian-associated ancestry cluster had fewer N-insertions in productive TCRs, according to a later genetic analysis. HLA typing was unavailable for some donors at each locus, so association tests used only the typed subset. The cohort was sequenced for TCR beta chains only, and without alpha or paired-chain data the features that could be detected were limited.

Concerning this clone itself: The antigen it recognizes is unknown. Per-nucleotide qualities are absent, and no much larger clonotype sits a single base away.

The cohort was made up of approximately 670 healthy bone marrow donors. At the time of sampling, every cohort member was nominally healthy, though immune exposures that went unrecorded were likely present. The donor was CMV seropositive and belonged to the group of a few hundred seropositive cohort members. Each donor provided a peripheral blood sample, and peripheral blood mononuclear cells were used for TCR beta sequencing. Genomic DNA extraction from the blood cell samples was performed with the Qiagen DNeasy Blood Extraction Kit. The library relied on the immunoSEQ multiplex PCR assay. A mixture of 60 forward primers for TCR Vbeta segments and 13 reverse primers for TCR Jbeta segments was used in the multiplex PCR. Amplification of the CDR3 region of rearranged TCR beta genes was performed with a multiplex PCR assay on genomic DNA. On the Illumina HiSeq System, the amplified TCR beta libraries were sequenced as 87-base-pair reads. Per the source publication's procedure: In a later analysis, tens of millions of unique TCR beta chains were counted across the 690 or so repertoires, and roughly 9.9 million of these chains were shared by at least two donors. Raw reads were error-corrected and collapsed into unique sequences by a nearest-neighbor algorithm in which closely related sequences were merged to remove PCR and sequencing errors. To assign V, D and J gene segments, CDR3 sequences were aligned to IMGT reference sequences. For a sequence to be retained, a match of at least six nucleotides to both a V gene segment and a J gene segment was required. Rearrangements were called productive when the CDR3 lacked stop codons and stayed in frame with V and J; all others were non-productive. CDR3 was defined according to IMGT convention as the region running from the second conserved V-encoded cysteine to the conserved J-encoded phenylalanine. The earlier analysis of 587 of the donors excluded sequences that lacked an unambiguous match to a single V gene segment. In an earlier analysis of several hundred of the donors, a V segment was called functional when productive rearrangements were above 56.7%, and segregating when the standard deviation between donors exceeded 5%. A statistical classification framework was built for diagnosing cytomegalovirus status from the catalog of TCR beta chain sequences. A later analysis assigned V and J genes by comparing TCR nucleotide sequences with IMGT/GENE-DB human TR gene sequences. In a later analysis, CDR3 sequences and most-parsimonious VDJ recombination scenarios were assigned using the TCRdist pipeline. In a later analysis, every TCR beta chain was defined by the combination of its CDR3 amino acid sequence and its V-gene family, and reads without a unique V-gene family were dropped. As a way to deal with suspected cross-contamination and a sequencing artifact, a later analysis dropped approximately 570 nucleotide sequences that were highly shared and had low generation probability. A later analysis calculated a clonal expansion index for each public chain from normalized within-repertoire ranks of inferred template counts. A later analysis computed generation probabilities with a VDJ recombination model fitted to out-of-frame rearrangements, and checked the results against IGoR. A later analysis scored TCR-TCR, TCR-HLA and TCR-CMV co-occurrence with hypergeometric tests, applying a repertoire-size bias correction to TCR pairs. To estimate false discovery rates, a later analysis permuted the HLA or CMV assignments 20 times. A later analysis grouped co-occurring TCRs with DBSCAN, adding TCRdist sequence similarity when clustering within HLA-allele-positive subsets. Repertoires with fewer than 30,000 or more than 120,000 public chains were left out of co-occurrence clustering, as were a handful of repertoires with anomalous nucleotide sharing. The table was pulled from immuneACCESS by TCRdb, which kept in-frame rearrangements only. Such tables lose some clones; where checked, under half of the loss comes from unresolved V genes, and the rest has no known cause. Clone size and the V and J calls come from that table; the DNA yielded D and trimming. This sample is represented by 160,000 or so clones; approximately 80% of them were singletons. Roughly 9% of the sample is held by the ten biggest clonotypes.

This clonotype was obtained from a man between 18 and 29 years old in good health and CMV-seropositive. The sample comprised PBMCs.

The CDR3 reads CASSLGQGAFSPLHF. The nucleotides are TGTGCCAGCAGCTTAGGACAGGGGGCATTCTCACCCCTCCACTTT. This sequence uses TRBV7-8 and TRBJ1-6; the junction holds 10 bases that match TRBD1. The germline V gene sets CDR1 to SGHVS and CDR2 to FQNEAQ. The CDR3 has 15 amino acids, counting the end cysteine and phenylalanine. Only the CDR3 region is kept as DNA, spanning 45 bases read in frame from base 1. V ends up 1 base short and J 10 bases short, with an unmatched junction base count of 4.